This T cell receptor beta chain is drawn from a study of blood T cells in healthy people across ages. Alongside a J-beta primer mix, a sample-barcoded 5' primer served in a second PCR lasting 7 to 11 cycles. Every molecule of cDNA carried a tag from a template-switch adaptor with 12 random nucleotides. TCRdb re-derived calls from the 5' RACE reads in MiXCR, one entry per CDR3 protein. The sample comprises hundreds of thousands of distinct CDR3 sequences, roughly 44% of which are singletons, and roughly 19% rests with the top ten. The junction had 7 bases not matched to a gene; V was cut back by 3 bases and J by 4 bases. The CDR3 consists of 15 residues. The germline V gene has CDR1 SGHTA and CDR2 FQGNSA.

This chain links TRBV7-2 with TRBJ2-5, with 8 bases aligning to TRBD2. The receptor was isolated from a man in his 60s in good health. Sequencing was performed on blood. The CDR3 region has the DNA TGTGCCAGCAGCTTTTCCGGGGGGGCCGGAGAGACCCAGTACTTC. Residues: CASSFSGGAGETQYF. Using reference TRBV7-2 and TRBJ2-5 for the parts outside the CDR3, the full variable domain is GAGVSQSPSNKVTEKGKDVELRCDPISGHTALYWYRQSLGQGLEFLIYFQGNSAPDKSGLPSDRFSAERTGGSVSTLTIQRTQQEDSAVYLCASSFSGGAGETQYFGPGTRLLVL.